The 21 T cell receptor beta chains below come from one sample, sequenced in a study of blood T cell repertoires in COVID-19. The method was immunoSEQ multiplex PCR; TCRdb's version includes in-frame clones alone and lacks a portion of them. Of hundreds of thousands of clones detected, roughly 90% appear once; the ten largest clones hold around 4.8%. Sequenced: PBMCs or T cells enriched from blood (not recorded which). The receptors shown here come from a man aged 60 to 75 who had recovered from COVID-19.

The chain recombines TRBV28 with TRBJ1-5, with TRBD1 matching over 7 bases. Germline V gene sequence: CDR1 MDHEN, CDR2 SYDVKM. Losses at the gene ends were 10 bases for V and 6 bases for J; bases not matched to a gene: 9. This CDR3 is built from 13 residues. The CDR3 DNA follows: TGTGCCACTCTCGTAGGGGGCAGTCAGCCCCAGCATTTT. It codes for CATLVGGSQPQHF.

The genes are TRBV6-4 and TRBJ2-7; possibly TRBD2 for D (5 bases). V lost 6 bases and J lost 0, with 18 bases in between. The CDR3 covers 16 residues. The germline CDR1 and CDR2 sequences are MRHNA and SNTAGT. The CDR3 DNA reads as TGTGCCAGCAGCTTCTCCGGGGAGCTTAGCTCCTACGAGCAGTACTTC. Translated, it gives CASSFSGELSSYEQYF.

The chain links TRBV18 to TRBJ2-1; 8 nucleotides align to TRBD1. Germline trimming cut 3 bases from V and 3 bases from J; bases unmatched to any gene: 10. Germline values: CDR1 KGHSH, CDR2 LQKENI. CDR3 length: 17 residues. The CDR3 region has the DNA TGTGCCAGCTCACCTTGGTTTCCGGGACAGGACTACAATGAGCAGTTCTTC. It yields the protein CASSPWFPGQDYNEQFF.

This chain connects TRBV7-2 to TRBJ2-7; the match to TRBD1 covers 7 bases. There are 14 residues in the CDR3. Germline V gene sequence: CDR1 SGHTA, CDR2 FQGNSA. Trimming took 3 bases from V and 7 from J; bases not matched to a gene: 9. CDR3 amino acids: CASSFTGALGEQYF. CDR3 bases: TGTGCCAGCAGCTTTACAGGGGCGTTGGGGGAGCAGTACTTC.

The chain has TRBV24-1 and TRBJ2-7; D uncertain. Per germline, CDR1 KGHDR and CDR2 SFDVKD. CDR3 length: 14 residues. V lost 12 bases and J lost 0, with 17 bases in between. The CDR3: CAPHPRVSSYEQYF. The CDR3 bases are TGTGCCCCACACCCCCGGGTTAGCTCCTACGAGCAGTACTTC.

This clone is a singleton in its sample. This rearrangement joins TRBV9 to TRBJ2-7; D might be TRBD2 (5 bases). The length of the CDR3 is 16 residues. The V end was cut by 2 bases, the J end by 4 bases, with 19 bases between. The germline gives CDR1 SGDLS, CDR2 YYNGEE. The CDR3 sequence is CASSVRAAGPTYEQYF. CDR3 in DNA: TGTGCCAGCAGCGTTAGGGCGGCGGGCCCGACGTACGAGCAGTACTTC.

This chain joins TRBV20-1 and TRBJ1-3; D is uncertain. The length of the CDR3 is 11 residues. Germline V gene data show CDR1 as DFQATT and CDR2 as SNEGSKA (reference sequence). Deletions cut 5 bases from V and 6 bases from J, with 8 bases between. The CDR3 coding sequence is TGCAGTGCTTCACTCTTAAACACCATATATTTT. It is translated as CSASLLNTIYF.

To note about this clone: Relative to the germline gene, one junction end is altered; a read error may explain this. The chain carries TRBV7-7 and TRBJ2-1, with 13 nucleotides matching TRBD2. This CDR3 is 17 amino acids long. Germline lookup yields CDR1 SSHAT and CDR2 FNYEAQ (reference sequence). This CDR3 is CASSRTSGSFPGNEQFF. CDR3 in DNA: TGTGCTAGCAGCAGGACTAGCGGGAGTTTCCCGGGCAATGAGCAGTTCTTC.

The chain has TRBV28 and TRBJ2-7; 8 nucleotides match TRBD2. The germline CDR1 and CDR2 sequences are MDHEN and SYDVKM. The CDR3 is 16 amino acids. J gave up 4 bases and V 8 bases, and 16 bases lay outside the gene matches. The CDR3, as DNA: TGTGCCAGCTACCCCTTACAGACTAGCGTGTTTTACGAGCAGTACTTC. It yields the protein CASYPLQTSVFYEQYF. Full variable domain (rest looked up from reference TRBV28 and TRBJ2-7): DVKVTQSSRYLVKRTGEKVFLECVQDMDHENMFWYRQDPGLGLRLIYFSYDVKMKEKGDIPEGYSVSREKKERFSLILESASTNQTSMYLCASYPLQTSVFYEQYFGPGTRLTVT.

This clone was seen only once. V gene TRBV4-1 combines with J gene TRBJ1-4; D might be TRBD1 (6 bases). Trimming pared 1 base from V and 7 bases from J, leaving 13 bases between. The CDR3 consists of 15 residues. Germline V gene lookup returns CDR1 MGHRA and CDR2 YSYEKL. DNA of the CDR3: TGCGCCAGCAGCCAAGCCGGGACACCCCCTGAAAAACTGTTTTTT. Amino acid sequence: CASSQAGTPPEKLFF.

V gene TRBV7-9 combines with J gene TRBJ2-7; the match to TRBD2 covers 11 bases. The germline V gene encodes CDR1 SEHNR and CDR2 FQNEAQ (reference sequence). V lost 4 bases, J lost 5 bases, and 4 bases stayed unmatched. The CDR3 is made up of 14 amino acids. The CDR3 DNA follows: TGTGCCAGCAGCTCGGGACTAGCGGCCGACGAGCAGTACTTC. The encoded protein is CASSSGLAADEQYF.

The gene calls are TRBV19 and TRBJ1-5, with TRBD1 matching 8 bases. The germline V gene encodes CDR1 LNHDA and CDR2 SQIVND (reference sequence). V gave up 3 bases and J gave up 4 bases; unmatched junction bases: 5. The CDR3 consists of 15 residues. In DNA, the CDR3 is TGTGCCAGTAGTATCACAGGGGGAATGAATCAGCCCCAGCATTTT. It encodes CASSITGGMNQPQHF. The whole variable domain, remainder taken from reference TRBV19 and TRBJ1-5, is DGGITQSPKYLFRKEGQNVTLSCEQNLNHDAMYWYRQDPGQGLRLIYYSQIVNDFQKGDIAEGYSVSREKKESFPLTVTSAQKNPTAFYLCASSITGGMNQPQHFGDGTRLSIL.

The chain uses TRBV3-1 (or the pseudogene TRBV3-2) and TRBJ2-2, with 12 bases fitting TRBD2. CDR1 and CDR2 (germline): LGHDT, YNNKEL (reference sequence). Losses at the gene ends were 4 bases for V and 7 bases for J; bases not matched to a gene: 7. The CDR3 is 16 amino acids. DNA of the CDR3: TGTGCCAGCAGCCCCCGGACTAGCGGGAATTACGGGGAGCTGTTTTTT. Translated, it gives CASSPRTSGNYGELFF.

The chain employs TRBV11-2 and TRBJ2-7; 9 bases match TRBD1. V trimming: 6 bases; J trimming: 4 bases; junction bases outside the gene matches: 7. Germline V gene lookup returns CDR1 SGHAT and CDR2 FQNNGV. The CDR3 totals 14 residues. This CDR3 reads CASRPHRGRYEQYF. CDR3 bases: TGTGCCAGCAGACCGCACAGGGGGCGTTACGAGCAGTACTTC.

The rearrangement uses TRBV20-1 and TRBJ1-1; D may be TRBD1 (6 bases). Germline V gives CDR1 DFQATT, CDR2 SNEGSKA (reference sequence). V shed 3 bases and J shed 2 bases, with 16 bases lying between them. This CDR3 spans 15 amino acids. The CDR3 spells CSASRPGAGNTEAFF. The CDR3 DNA reads TGCAGTGCTAGTCGTCCAGGGGCCGGAAACACTGAAGCTTTCTTT.

V usage is TRBV28 and J usage is TRBJ2-3; 9 bases map to TRBD1. Germline CDR1 reads MDHEN; CDR2 reads SYDVKM. The CDR3 is 17 amino acids. Trimming cost V 3 bases and J 5 bases; bases outside gene matches: 12. The CDR3 nucleotides are TGTGCCAGCAGTTTTGTGAGAAGGACAGGGGCCGAAGATACGCAGTATTTT. Protein: CASSFVRRTGAEDTQYF.

The chain has TRBV7-3 and TRBJ2-1, with 7 bases matching TRBD2. J was trimmed by 3 bases and V by 1 base; bases with no gene match: 6. The CDR3 spans 16 residues. CDR1 SGHTA and CDR2 FQGTGA come from the germline V gene. This chain's CDR3 is CASSLRAGEGYNEQFF. The CDR3 coding sequence is TGTGCCAGCAGCTTAAGGGCGGGAGAGGGCTACAATGAGCAGTTCTTC.

The genes are TRBV27 and TRBJ1-3, with D maybe TRBD1 (6 bases). V lost 5 bases, J lost 3 bases, and 11 bases lay in between. CDR1 is MNHEY, CDR2 SMNVEV, per germline (reference sequence). CDR3 length: 14 amino acids. The CDR3 nucleotides are TGTGCCAGCAGTCCCGGGACACTTGGAAACACCATATATTTT. This gives the protein CASSPGTLGNTIYF.

This chain connects TRBV2 to TRBJ1-1; D ambiguous. The V end was cut by 5 bases, the J end by 1 base, with 11 bases between. This CDR3 region has 14 residues. Germline CDR1 reads SNHLY; CDR2 reads FYNNEI. CDR3 amino acids: CASSIAWQNTEAFF. The CDR3 DNA sequence: TGTGCCAGCAGTATAGCTTGGCAGAACACTGAAGCTTTCTTT.

The chain is built from TRBV6-4 and TRBJ2-1; a possible D gene is TRBD1 (6 bases). The CDR3 totals 15 residues. V was trimmed by 5 bases and J by 0 bases, leaving 11 bases between them. Germline V gives CDR1 MRHNA, CDR2 SNTAGT. CDR3 protein: CASSYTGLSYNEQFF. The CDR3 DNA sequence: TGTGCCAGCAGTTATACAGGGCTCTCCTACAATGAGCAGTTCTTC.

The genes are TRBV7-3 and TRBJ2-7; no clear D gene. Per the germline V gene, CDR1 is SGHTA and CDR2 is FQGTGA. The ends were cut back, 2 bases at V and 5 bases at J, with 4 bases in the middle. The CDR3 is 11 amino acids. The CDR3: CASSLPDEQYF. DNA for the CDR3: TGTGCCAGCAGCTTACCCGACGAGCAGTACTTC.